These 14 T cell receptor beta chains share one sample of origin, sequenced in a study of identical twins' blood T cells. TCRdb re-analysed the 5' RACE reads in MiXCR, keeping a single row per CDR3 protein. The data hold fewer than 450,000 distinct CDR3 sequences, with over 25% observed a single time. Sequencing used PBMCs. The origin of the receptors is a woman between 18 and 49 years old in good health.

For this clonotype: It may be a read error: a sequence one base away is much more abundant. This chain joins TRBV12-5 and TRBJ1-1; the D gene is possibly TRBD1 (5 bases). V was trimmed by 1 base and J by 5 bases, leaving 8 bases between them. The germline gives CDR1 LGHNT, CDR2 FRNRAP. CDR3 length: 13 residues. DNA of the CDR3: TGTGCTAGTGGTTTGGACGGGGGTACTGAAGCTTTCTTT. Its translation: CASGLDGGTEAFF. The variable domain in full, with the rest retrieved from reference TRBV12-5 and TRBJ1-1, is DARVTQTPRHKVTEMGQEVTMRCQPILGHNTVFWYRQTMMQGLELLAYFRNRAPLDDSGMPKDRFSAEMPDATLATLKIQPSEPRDSAVYFCASGLDGGTEAFFGQGTRLTVV.

Note on this clonotype: A much larger clonotype is one base distant, so this may be a read error. This chain's CDR3 is CTSSYTQTGTNQPQHF. The DNA for the CDR3 is TGTACCAGCAGTTACACGCAGACAGGGACCAATCAGCCCCAGCATTTT. The rearrangement joins TRBV6-2 or TRBV6-3 to TRBJ1-5; 7 bases agree with TRBD1. The germline gives CDR1 MNHEY, CDR2 SVGEGT. The CDR3 extends over 16 amino acids.

This clonotype has a handful of counts. The CDR3 protein is CASSFRTGSNTEAFF. The CDR3 bases are TGCGCCAGCAGCTTCCGGACGGGCTCAAACACTGAAGCTTTCTTT. V and J are TRBV5-1 and TRBJ1-1; no definite D call. V shed 2 bases and J shed 2 bases, with 13 bases lying between them. This CDR3 is built from 15 residues. CDR1 SGHRS and CDR2 YFSETQ come from the germline V gene.

There are a few counts of this clonotype. The chain employs TRBV29-1 and TRBJ2-3, with D tentatively TRBD2 (6 bases). Germline V gene data show CDR1 as SQVTM and CDR2 as ANQGSEA. V lost 7 bases and J 4 bases, leaving 15 bases between the germline ends. This CDR3 comprises 13 residues. CDR3 in amino acids: CSACTGVADTQYF. In nucleotides, the CDR3 is TGCAGCGCTTGTACGGGGGTGGCAGATACGCAGTATTTT.

This clonotype was counted between two and nine times. J is TRBJ1-2 and V is TRBV29-1; D call uncertain. Trimming pared 7 bases from V and 7 bases from J, leaving 16 bases between. Germline CDR1 is SQVTM and CDR2 is ANQGSEA. The CDR3 runs to 12 residues. CDR3 loop: CSAQTRGSGYTF. Here the CDR3 DNA reads TGCAGCGCACAGACCCGAGGTAGTGGCTACACCTTC.

The chain uses TRBV7-9 and TRBJ1-1; the D gene is possibly TRBD1 (5 bases). The length of the CDR3 is 14 residues. Germline loops: CDR1 SEHNR, CDR2 FQNEAQ (reference sequence). V gave up 3 bases and J gave up 5 bases, with 13 bases separating them. For the CDR3, the DNA is TGTGCCAGCAGCTTTGGGGCCACGGAAACTGAAGCTTTCTTT. Translating it yields CASSFGATETEAFF.

This clonotype was seen many times. V and J are TRBV27 and TRBJ2-3, with TRBD2 as a possible D gene (6 bases). The V end was cut by 8 bases, the J end by 4 bases, with 13 bases between. The CDR3 extends over 13 amino acids. CDR1 and CDR2 from the germline V gene are MNHEY and SMNVEV (reference sequence). CDR3 residues: CASSTSRADTQYF. The CDR3 nucleotides read TGTGCCAGCTCGACTAGTAGGGCAGATACGCAGTATTTT.

CDR3 sequence reads: CASSVGSQIYGYTF. The CDR3 DNA sequence: TGTGCCAGCAGCGTAGGTTCCCAGATCTATGGCTACACCTTC. The V gene is TRBV9, the J gene TRBJ1-2; no firm D call. Trimming pared 0 bases from V and 4 bases from J, leaving 10 bases between. The CDR3 length is 14 residues. Germline assignment: CDR1 SGDLS and CDR2 YYNGEE.

The rearrangement joins TRBV27 to TRBJ2-1, with 9 bases identical to TRBD2. V shed 3 bases and J 3 bases; nucleotides not matched to a gene: 6. Germline assignment: CDR1 MNHEY and CDR2 SMNVEV (reference sequence). This CDR3 has 16 residues. CDR3 bases: TGTGCCAGCAGTTTCGCAGCGGGAGGCGTCTACAATGAGCAGTTCTTC. It yields the protein CASSFAAGGVYNEQFF.

This clonotype was seen only a few times. The V call is TRBV13, the J call TRBJ1-4; a weak D match, TRBD1 (6 bases). With 5 bases removed from V and 7 bases from J, the gap between germline ends came to 23 bases. The germline V gene has CDR1 PRHDT and CDR2 FYEKMQ (reference sequence). The CDR3 has 17 amino acids. The CDR3 protein is CASSASGTSSSVEKLFF. DNA of the CDR3: TGTGCCAGCAGCGCATCCGGGACATCCTCTTCAGTTGAAAAACTGTTTTTT.

J is TRBJ2-4 and V is TRBV5-1; 9 nucleotides match TRBD1. Germline V lookup: CDR1 SGHRS, CDR2 YFSETQ. Unmatched junction bases numbered 7, after V lost 5 bases and J lost 4 bases. The CDR3 is 15 amino acids. The CDR3 DNA reads TGCGCCAGCAGTTCAGAGGGACAGGGAAAAAACATTCAGTACTTC. Translating it yields CASSSEGQGKNIQYF.

There are a few counts of this clonotype. The chain recombines TRBV20-1 with TRBJ1-2; TRBD1 might be the D (6 bases). Trimming cost V 5 bases and J 8 bases, with 21 bases left between them. The CDR3 runs to 14 residues. The germline V gene encodes CDR1 DFQATT and CDR2 SNEGSKA (reference sequence). The CDR3 DNA is TGCAGTGCTCGGGCCACCTGGGGGGCTAAAGGCTACACCTTC. Residues: CSARATWGAKGYTF.

This clonotype was detected a few times. The rearrangement joins TRBV7-9 to TRBJ2-7, with a tentative D call TRBD2 (6 bases). This CDR3 has 14 residues. Trimming removed 1 base at V and 2 bases at J, with 9 bases between. In germline, CDR1 is SEHNR, CDR2 FQNEAQ (reference sequence). CDR3 DNA: TGTGCCAGCAGCTTAGGGGACTTAACCTACGAGCAGTACTTC. Translation gives CASSLGDLTYEQYF.

V gene TRBV6-5 combines with J gene TRBJ2-5, with D possibly being TRBD1 (5 bases). Between the trimmed V and J ends, which lost 5 bases and 3 bases, there was a span of 16 bases. Per germline, CDR1 MNHEY and CDR2 SVGAGI. The CDR3 extends over 15 amino acids. Here the CDR3 reads CASSPDSCREETQYF. The CDR3 nucleotides read TGTGCCAGCAGTCCTGACAGCTGTCGAGAAGAGACCCAGTACTTC.